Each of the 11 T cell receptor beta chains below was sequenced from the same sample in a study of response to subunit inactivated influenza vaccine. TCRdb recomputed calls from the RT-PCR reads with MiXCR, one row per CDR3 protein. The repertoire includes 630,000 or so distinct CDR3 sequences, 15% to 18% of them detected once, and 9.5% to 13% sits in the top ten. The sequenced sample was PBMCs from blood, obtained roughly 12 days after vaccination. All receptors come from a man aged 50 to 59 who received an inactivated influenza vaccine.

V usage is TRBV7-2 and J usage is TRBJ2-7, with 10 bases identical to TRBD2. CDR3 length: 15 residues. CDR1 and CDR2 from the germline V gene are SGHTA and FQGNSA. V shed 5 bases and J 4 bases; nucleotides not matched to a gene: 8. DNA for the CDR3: TGTGCCAGCAGCGACCAAGCGGGAGGGCCATACGAGCAGTACTTC. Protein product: CASSDQAGGPYEQYF.

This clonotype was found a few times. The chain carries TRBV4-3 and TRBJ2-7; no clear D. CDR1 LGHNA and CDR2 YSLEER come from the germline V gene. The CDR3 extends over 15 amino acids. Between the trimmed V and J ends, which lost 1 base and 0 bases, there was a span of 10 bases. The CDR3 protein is CASSQGNGNSYEQYF. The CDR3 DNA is TGCGCCAGCAGCCAAGGGAACGGCAACTCCTACGAGCAGTACTTC.

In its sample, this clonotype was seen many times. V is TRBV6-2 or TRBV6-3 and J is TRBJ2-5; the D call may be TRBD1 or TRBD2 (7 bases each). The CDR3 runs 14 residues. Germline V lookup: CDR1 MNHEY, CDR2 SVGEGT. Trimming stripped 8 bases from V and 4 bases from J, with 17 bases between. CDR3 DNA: TGTGCCAGCGTCAGGGGGGGGGCCCCAGAGACCCAGTACTTC. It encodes CASVRGGAPETQYF.

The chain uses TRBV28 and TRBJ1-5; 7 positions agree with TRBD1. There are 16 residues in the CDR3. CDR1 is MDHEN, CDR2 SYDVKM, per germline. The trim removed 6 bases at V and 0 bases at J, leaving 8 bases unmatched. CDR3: CASSYYRGFSNQPQHF. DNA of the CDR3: TGTGCCAGCAGCTATTACAGGGGCTTTAGCAATCAGCCCCAGCATTTT.

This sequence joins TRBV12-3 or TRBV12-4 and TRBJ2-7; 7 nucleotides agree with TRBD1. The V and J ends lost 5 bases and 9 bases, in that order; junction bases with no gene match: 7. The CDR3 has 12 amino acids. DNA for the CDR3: TGTGCCAGCAGTCGACAGGGTTTCCGGCAGTACTTC. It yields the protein CASSRQGFRQYF.

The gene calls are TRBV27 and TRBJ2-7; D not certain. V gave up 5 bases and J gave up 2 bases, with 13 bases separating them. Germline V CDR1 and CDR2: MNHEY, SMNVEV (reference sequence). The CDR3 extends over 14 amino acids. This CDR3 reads CASSRHQSTYEQYF. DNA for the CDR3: TGTGCCAGCAGTCGACACCAAAGCACCTACGAGCAGTACTTC.

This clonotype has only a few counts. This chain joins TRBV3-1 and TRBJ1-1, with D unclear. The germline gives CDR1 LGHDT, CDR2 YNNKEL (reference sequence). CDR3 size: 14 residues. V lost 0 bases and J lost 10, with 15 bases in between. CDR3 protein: CASSQEVRSSVAFF. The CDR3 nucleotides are TGTGCCAGCAGCCAAGAGGTTCGCTCGAGCGTAGCTTTCTTT.

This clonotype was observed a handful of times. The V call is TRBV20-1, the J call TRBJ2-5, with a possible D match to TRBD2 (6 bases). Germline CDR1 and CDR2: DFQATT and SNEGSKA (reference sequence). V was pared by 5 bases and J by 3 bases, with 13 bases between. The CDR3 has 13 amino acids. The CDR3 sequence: CSAVTPGEETQYF. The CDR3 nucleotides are TGCAGTGCTGTAACTCCGGGAGAAGAGACCCAGTACTTC.

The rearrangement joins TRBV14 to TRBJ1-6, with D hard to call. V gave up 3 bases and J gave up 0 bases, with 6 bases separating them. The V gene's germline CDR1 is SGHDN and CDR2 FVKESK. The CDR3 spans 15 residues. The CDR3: CASSQFSSYNSPLHF. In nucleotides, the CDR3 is TGTGCCAGCAGCCAGTTCAGCTCCTATAATTCACCCCTCCACTTT.

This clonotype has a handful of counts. CDR3: CAISDSPGGGYTF. As DNA, the CDR3 is TGTGCCATCAGCGACAGCCCAGGAGGTGGCTACACCTTC. The V and J genes are TRBV10-3 and TRBJ1-2; D possibly corresponds to TRBD1 (5 bases). Germline loops: CDR1 ENHRY, CDR2 SYGVKD. Trimming took 6 bases from V and 7 from J, leaving 15 bases between them. This CDR3 is built from 13 residues.

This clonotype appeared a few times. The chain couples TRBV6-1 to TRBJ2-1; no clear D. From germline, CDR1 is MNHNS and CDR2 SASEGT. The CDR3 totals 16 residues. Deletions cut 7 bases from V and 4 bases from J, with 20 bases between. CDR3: CASTSAGRLVYNEQFF. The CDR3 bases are TGTGCCAGCACCTCCGCCGGACGGTTAGTGTACAATGAGCAGTTCTTC.